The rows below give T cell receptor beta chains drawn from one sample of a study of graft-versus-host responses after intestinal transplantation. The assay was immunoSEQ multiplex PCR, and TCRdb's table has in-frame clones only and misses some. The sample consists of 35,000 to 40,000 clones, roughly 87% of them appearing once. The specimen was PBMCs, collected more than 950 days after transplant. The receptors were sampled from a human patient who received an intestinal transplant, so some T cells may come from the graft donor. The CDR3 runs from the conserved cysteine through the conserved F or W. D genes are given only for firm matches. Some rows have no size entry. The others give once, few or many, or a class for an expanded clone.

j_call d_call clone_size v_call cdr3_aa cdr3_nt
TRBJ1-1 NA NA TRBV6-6 CASSSFIVNTEAFF TGTGCCAGCAGTTCTTTTATTGTGAACACTGAAGCTTTCTTT
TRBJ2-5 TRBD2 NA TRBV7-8 CASSFSGRAETQYF TGTGCCAGCAGCTTTAGCGGGAGGGCGGAGACCCAGTACTTC
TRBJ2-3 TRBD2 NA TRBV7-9 CASTQLAGGTNTQYF TGTGCCAGCACCCAACTAGCGGGAGGAACGAATACGCAGTATTTT
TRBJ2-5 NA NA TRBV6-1 CASSDPGGLGLRTQYF TGTGCCAGCAGTGACCCTGGGGGACTGGGGCTCCGGACCCAGTACTTC
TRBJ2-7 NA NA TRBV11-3 CASSPLTPTNPFSYEQYF TGTGCCAGCAGCCCACTTACCCCAACAAACCCTTTCTCCTACGAGCAGTACTTC
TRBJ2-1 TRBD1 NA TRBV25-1 CASSAPTGKVF TGTGCCAGCAGTGCCCCGACAGGGAAGGTCTTC
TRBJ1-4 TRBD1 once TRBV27 CASSLSAEDRGRKLFF TGTGCCAGCAGTTTATCGGCCGAGGACAGGGGGAGGAAACTGTTTTTT
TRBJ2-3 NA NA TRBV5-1 CASSLNVAADTQYF TGCGCCAGCAGCTTGAACGTGGCGGCAGATACGCAGTATTTT
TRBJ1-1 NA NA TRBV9 CASSVGSVNTEAFF TGTGCCAGCAGCGTAGGGTCGGTGAACACTGAAGCTTTCTTT
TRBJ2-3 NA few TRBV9 CASGRSSGYTDTQYF TGTGCCAGCGGTCGTAGTAGCGGATACACAGATACGCAGTATTTT
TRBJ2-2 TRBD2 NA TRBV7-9 CASSTVAGGNTGELFF TGTGCCAGCAGCACGGTAGCGGGGGGGAACACCGGGGAGCTGTTTTTT
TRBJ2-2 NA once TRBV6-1 CASSGGEAGELFF TGTGCCAGCAGTGGTGGGGAGGCCGGGGAGCTGTTTTTT
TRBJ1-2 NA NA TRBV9 CASSYRESRGYTF TGTGCCAGCAGCTATCGAGAATCCCGGGGCTACACCTTC
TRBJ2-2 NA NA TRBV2 CASKLVGELFF TGTGCCAGCAAACTCGTCGGGGAGCTGTTTTTT
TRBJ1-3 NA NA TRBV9 CASSVEARSGNTIYF TGTGCCAGCAGCGTAGAGGCACGGTCTGGAAACACCATATATTTT